This T cell receptor beta chain was recorded in a study of shared clonotypes between healthy human individuals. This table comes from immunoSEQ multiplex PCR, and its TCRdb copy is limited to in-frame clones, with some not included. The data show 450,000 to 500,000 clones, around 73% seen once. This CDR3 contains 13 residues. The germline V and J ends were trimmed by 2 bases and 11 bases, with 16 bases remaining between them. CDR1 and CDR2 from the germline V gene are GTSNPN and SVGIG (reference sequence). This chain connects TRBV30 to TRBJ2-4; TRBD1 or TRBD2 may be the D gene (6 bases each). The receptor was isolated from a woman between 35 and 50 years old in good health. Some clones in this sample may be carry-over from other donors' samples. The source material was PBMCs. CDR3 bases: TGTGCCTGGAGTCCCCCCGGGGGCCCCCTTCAGTACTTC. Translation gives CAWSPPGGPLQYF.